These 8 T cell receptor beta chains were all obtained from the same sample, sequenced in a study of shared clonotypes between healthy human individuals. The data were produced by immunoSEQ multiplex PCR, yet TCRdb's version contains in-frame clones alone and is incomplete. Of about 1.5 million clones listed, 95% to 99% were seen once; the top ten hold around 0.45%. Sequenced sample: naive CD4+ T cells sorted from blood. Subset here: CD45RA+ positively selected. The receptor source for this set is a man aged 25 to 45 in good health.

This chain links TRBV5-1 with TRBJ1-4; 7 bases align to TRBD1. CDR1 and CDR2 from the germline V gene are SGHRS and YFSETQ. Losses at the gene ends were 1 base for V and 8 bases for J; bases not matched to a gene: 2. This CDR3 has 13 residues. The CDR3 protein is CASSLTGQEKLFF. The CDR3 DNA follows: TGCGCCAGCAGCTTGACGGGACAGGAAAAACTGTTTTTT.

This sequence joins TRBV21-1 and TRBJ2-7. TRBV21-1 is recorded as a pseudogene. There are 16 residues in the CDR3. This CDR3 reads CATQRGGLRSSYEQYF. CDR3 DNA: TGTGCCACCCAGAGGGGCGGGCTCCGAAGCTCCTACGAGCAGTACTTC.

The rearrangement uses TRBV6-1 and TRBJ1-5; D is uncertain. The CDR3 length is 15 residues. Germline loops: CDR1 MNHNS, CDR2 SASEGT. Trimming pared 8 bases from V and 0 bases from J, leaving 14 bases between. The CDR3 DNA reads TGTGCCAGCGGGGTGACACTGTATAGCAATCAGCCCCAGCATTTT. Amino acids: CASGVTLYSNQPQHF.

The rearrangement joins TRBV18 to TRBJ2-3; D is perhaps TRBD2 (5 bases). V was pared by 3 bases and J by 0 bases, with 13 bases between. The CDR3 spans 16 residues. In germline, CDR1 is KGHSH, CDR2 LQKENI. The CDR3 DNA sequence: TGTGCCAGCTCACCCATCGGCGGCGGGAGCACAGATACGCAGTATTTT. Protein: CASSPIGGGSTDTQYF.

This chain connects TRBV2 to TRBJ1-5, with D possibly being TRBD1 (5 bases). V was cut by 3 bases and J by 1 base, with 16 bases left in between. The germline V gene encodes CDR1 SNHLY and CDR2 FYNNEI. The CDR3 runs to 17 residues. This chain's CDR3 is CASSEKGTGLSNQPQHF. CDR3 DNA: TGTGCCAGCAGTGAGAAGGGGACGGGGTTAAGCAATCAGCCCCAGCATTTT.

The chain joins TRBV5-6 to TRBJ2-7, with unresolved D. This CDR3 spans 13 amino acids. Germline values: CDR1 SGHDT, CDR2 YYEEEE. V was clipped by 6 bases and J by 2 bases, with 12 bases between them. The CDR3 nucleotides are TGTGCCAGCAACACGGTTGGCACCTACGAGCAGTACTTC. Translating it yields CASNTVGTYEQYF. The full variable domain, completed using reference TRBV5-6 and TRBJ2-7, is DAGVTQSPTHLIKTRGQQVTLRCSPKSGHDTVSWYQQALGQGPQFIFQYYEEEERQRGNFPDRFSGHQFPNYSSELNVNALLLGDSALYLCASNTVGTYEQYFGPGTRLTVT.

CDR3 sequence reads: CASSPRTGDYNEQFF. CDR3 DNA: TGTGCCAGCAGCCCACGGACAGGGGACTACAATGAGCAGTTCTTC. The chain uses TRBV5-4 and TRBJ2-1; 9 bases are a match to TRBD1. Germline lookup yields CDR1 SGHNT and CDR2 YYREEE (reference sequence). Trimming at V came to 4 bases and at J to 3 bases, leaving 5 bases not matched to a gene. This CDR3 comprises 15 residues.

The J gene is TRBJ2-7, the V gene TRBV7-2; D possibly corresponds to TRBD2 (6 bases). Germline V gives CDR1 SGHTA, CDR2 FQGNSA. The V end lost 1 base, the J end lost 5 bases, and 15 bases lay between the germline ends. CDR3 size: 15 residues. CDR3: CASSLVLGLANEQYF. The CDR3 DNA reads TGTGCCAGCAGCTTAGTTTTAGGTCTAGCGAACGAGCAGTACTTC.